This T cell receptor (beta chain) was identified in a study of blood T cells in healthy people across ages. This clonotype was recorded only once. The CDR3 spans 15 residues. Germline V lookup: CDR1 ENHRY, CDR2 SYGVKD. V lost 4 bases, J lost 5 bases, and 9 bases stayed unmatched. A second PCR of about 6 to 12 cycles used a sample-barcoded 5' primer and a J-beta primer mix. TCRdb called the 5' RACE reads again in MiXCR, with one record for every CDR3 protein. This sample has 590,000 or so distinct CDR3 sequences, with about 30% found just once. The sample was blood. This receptor was identified in an elderly woman in good health. The chain combines TRBV10-3 with TRBJ2-7; 9 nucleotides align to TRBD1. The DNA for the CDR3 is TGTGCCATCAGTGGGCCGGGACAGGGTAAGGACGAGCAGTACTTC. Protein sequence: CAISGPGQGKDEQYF.